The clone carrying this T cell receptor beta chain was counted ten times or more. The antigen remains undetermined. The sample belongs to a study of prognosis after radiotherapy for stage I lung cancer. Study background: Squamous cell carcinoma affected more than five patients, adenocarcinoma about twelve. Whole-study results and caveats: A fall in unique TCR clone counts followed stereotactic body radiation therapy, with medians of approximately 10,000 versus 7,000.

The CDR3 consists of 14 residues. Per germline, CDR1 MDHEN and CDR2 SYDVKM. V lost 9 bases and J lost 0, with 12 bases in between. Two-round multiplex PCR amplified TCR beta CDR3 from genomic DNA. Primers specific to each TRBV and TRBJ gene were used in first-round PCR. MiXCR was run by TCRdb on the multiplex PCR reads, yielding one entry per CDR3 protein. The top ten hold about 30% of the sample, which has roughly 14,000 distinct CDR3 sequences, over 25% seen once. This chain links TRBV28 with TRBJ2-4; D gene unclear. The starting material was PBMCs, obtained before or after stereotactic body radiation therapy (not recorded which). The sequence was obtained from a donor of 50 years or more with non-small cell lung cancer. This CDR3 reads CASSEPSAKNIQYF. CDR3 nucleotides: TGTGCCAGTTCAGAGCCGTCAGCCAAAAACATTCAGTACTTC.